Listed here are 16 T cell receptor beta chains from one sample, sequenced in a study of post-analysis software for immune sequencing data. Overall study results and limits: Controls showed lower frequencies than patients for five TRBV segments, and TRBV5-6, TRBV5-1 and TRBV20-1 were among these.

Carried by the TCR beta cDNA libraries were unique molecular identifiers. TCRdb re-called the PCR reads with MiXCR, one entry per CDR3 protein. The sample shows hundreds of thousands of distinct CDR3 sequences, 36% of them seen only once. Antigens for these TCRs are unknown. Sequencing was done on a sample of blood. The receptors were gathered from a girl under 18 with multiple sclerosis.

This clonotype was seen ten or more times. This chain joins TRBV5-1 and TRBJ2-1, with no clear D. The germline V gene encodes CDR1 SGHRS and CDR2 YFSETQ. This CDR3 has 16 amino acids. V was clipped by 0 bases and J by 8 bases, with 18 bases between them. CDR3 sequence: CASSLAGRTVGDEQFF. The CDR3 coding sequence is TGCGCCAGCAGCTTGGCCGGGCGGACGGTTGGGGATGAGCAGTTCTTC.

This clonotype turned up a few times. V and J are TRBV15 and TRBJ1-2; D remains ambiguous. Germline assignment: CDR1 LNHNV and CDR2 YYDKDF (reference sequence). V lost 7 bases to trimming and J lost 4 bases, with 16 bases between them. The CDR3 is made up of 14 amino acids. CDR3 DNA sequence: TGTGCCACCACCCAGTCGGTAGGCTCCTATGGCTACACCTTC. Protein: CATTQSVGSYGYTF.

This clonotype was observed at least ten times. The chain is built from TRBV27 and TRBJ2-1, with TRBD2 identical over 14 bases. Germline loops: CDR1 MNHEY, CDR2 SMNVEV (reference sequence). V dropped 5 bases and J dropped 9; count of bases not matched to a gene: 6. This CDR3 has 15 amino acids. The CDR3 is CASSIGTSGSLEQFF. For the CDR3, the DNA is TGTGCCAGCAGTATAGGGACTAGCGGGAGTCTTGAGCAGTTCTTC.

This clonotype showed up many times. The chain is built from TRBV7-6 and TRBJ2-1, with 8 bases lining up with TRBD2. Trimming at V came to 0 bases and at J to 9 bases, leaving 13 bases not matched to a gene. The CDR3 runs 17 residues. CDR1 is SGHVS, CDR2 FNYEAQ, per germline. The CDR3 bases are TGTGCCAGCAGCTTAGCTGGAGTAGCGGGGCCGGTTAGTGAGCAGTTCTTC. Its translation: CASSLAGVAGPVSEQFF.

This clonotype occurred many times. The gene calls are TRBV12-3 or TRBV12-4 and TRBJ2-5, with a weak D call TRBD1 (6 bases). Trimming removed 2 bases from V and 5 bases from J, with 12 bases in between. This CDR3 region has 14 residues. CDR3 loop: CASSLTAGVETQYF. The CDR3 nucleotides are TGTGCCAGCAGTTTAACCGCAGGGGTGGAGACCCAGTACTTC.

This clonotype was recorded at least ten times. The V and J genes are TRBV7-6 and TRBJ2-5; 7 nucleotides match TRBD1. The CDR3 loop spans 15 amino acids. J lost 5 bases, V lost 4 bases, and 10 bases had no gene match. CDR1 and CDR2 from the germline V gene are SGHVS and FNYEAQ. CDR3 DNA sequence: TGTGCCAGCAGCTCGATGACAGGGTCTGGGGAGACCCAGTACTTC. Translated: CASSSMTGSGETQYF.

This clonotype was found many times. The chain couples TRBV20-1 to TRBJ2-7, with 9 positions matching TRBD2. With 4 bases clipped from V and 2 bases from J, the junction kept 15 bases outside the gene matches. The germline V gene encodes CDR1 DFQATT and CDR2 SNEGSKA (reference sequence). The CDR3 is 17 residues long. The chain's CDR3 is CSATRQGASGVAYEQYF. The CDR3 nucleotides read TGCAGTGCTACGCGACAGGGCGCTAGCGGGGTCGCCTACGAGCAGTACTTC.

The chain links TRBV6-5 to TRBJ2-5; possibly TRBD2 for D (5 bases). The germline V gene encodes CDR1 MNHEY and CDR2 SVGAGI. Trimming pared 5 bases from V and 5 bases from J, leaving 9 bases between. The CDR3 length is 12 residues. In DNA, the CDR3 is TGTGCCAGCAGTAGCGGTTGGGAGACCCAGTACTTC. The encoded protein is CASSSGWETQYF.

The chain couples TRBV7-9 to TRBJ2-7; no firm D call. Looked up from germline, CDR1 is SEHNR and CDR2 is FQNEAQ (reference sequence). Trimming stripped 1 base from V and 7 bases from J, with 8 bases between. This CDR3 comprises 12 residues. Here the CDR3 reads CASSLGLGEQYF. The CDR3 nucleotides read TGTGCCAGCAGCTTAGGTCTCGGAGAGCAGTACTTC.

The chain links TRBV5-1 to TRBJ1-4, with a possible D match to TRBD1 (6 bases). This CDR3 has 14 amino acids. V was trimmed by 0 bases and J by 13 bases, leaving 16 bases between them. Germline V CDR1 and CDR2: SGHRS, YFSETQ. The CDR3 protein is CASSLGDGGRGLFF. The DNA for the CDR3 is TGCGCCAGCAGCTTGGGAGACGGGGGGCGCGGACTGTTTTTT.

The chain couples TRBV2 to TRBJ1-2; no reliable D call. With 6 bases removed from V and 8 bases from J, the gap between germline ends came to 16 bases. The CDR3 extends over 13 amino acids. Germline-derived CDR1 and CDR2 are SNHLY and FYNNEI. The CDR3 is CASRVSRNSGYTF. The CDR3 DNA is TGTGCCAGCAGGGTGTCACGGAATTCGGGCTACACCTTC.

The chain has TRBV5-1 and TRBJ2-1; weak D call: TRBD2 (5 bases). The V gene lost 0 bases and the J gene lost 8 bases, with 15 bases spanning the gap. Germline CDR1 reads SGHRS; CDR2 reads YFSETQ. The length of the CDR3 is 15 residues. The CDR3 DNA follows: TGCGCCAGCAGCTTGGAAGGTCCGGGGATGGATGAGCAGTTCTTC. Its protein product is CASSLEGPGMDEQFF.

Turning to this clonotype: A much larger clone differs from this one at a single base, so this may be a read error. The chain has TRBV7-3 and TRBJ1-5; no firm D call. Germline V gene sequence: CDR1 SGHTA, CDR2 FQGTGA. CDR3 length: 13 residues. Trimming took off 0 bases at V and 9 bases at J, with 9 bases between the two ends. The CDR3 loop is CASSLTRDLPQHF. CDR3 nucleotide sequence: TGTGCCAGCAGCTTAACCAGAGATCTGCCCCAGCATTTT.

This chain connects TRBV12-3 or TRBV12-4 to TRBJ2-3; 11 nucleotides agree with TRBD2. V was pared by 10 bases and J by 7 bases, with 4 bases of the junction left unmatched. The CDR3 length is 12 residues. The CDR3 sequence: CAIRLAGNTQYF. CDR3 in DNA: TGTGCCATAAGACTAGCGGGGAATACGCAGTATTTT.

This clonotype was recorded at least ten times. The V and J genes are TRBV6-1 and TRBJ2-3, with 9 bases that match TRBD2. J gave up 4 bases and V 6 bases, and 5 bases lay outside the gene matches. Germline V gene lookup returns CDR1 MNHNS and CDR2 SASEGT. This CDR3 contains 14 residues. In nucleotides, the CDR3 is TGTGCCAGCAGGGGTCTAGCGGGACCAGATACGCAGTATTTT. Its protein is CASRGLAGPDTQYF.

This clonotype was counted ten times or more. The V and J genes are TRBV6-6 and TRBJ2-2; TRBD1 agrees at 8 bases. The CDR3 has 15 amino acids. Trimming removed 5 bases from V and 4 bases from J; junction bases left unmatched: 6. Germline-derived CDR1 and CDR2 are MNHNY and SVGAGI (reference sequence). The CDR3: CASSEGQDITGELFF. The CDR3 nucleotides are TGTGCCAGCAGTGAGGGACAGGACATCACCGGGGAGCTGTTTTTT.